The rows below give T cell receptor beta chains drawn from one sample of a study of T-cell reconstitution after alpha-beta-depleted transplantation in children. TCRdb re-derived calls from the PCR reads in MiXCR, one entry per CDR3 protein. Counted here are about 310,000 distinct CDR3 sequences, around 25% occurring once; the ten biggest clones make up 9.5% to 13%. The sample consisted of PBMCs, mostly from graft donor cells, taken 180 days after TCRalphabeta/CD19-depleted stem cell transplant. The receptor source for this set is a male patient aged 10-17 years who had a stem cell transplant for acute lymphoblastic leukemia, so the T cells may come from the graft donor. Both conserved end residues are part of each CDR3. Each record gives: CDR3 length, clone size, D gene, J gene, V gene, CDR3 DNA, CDR3 protein. A D gene is named only where the DNA matches it firmly. Clone size is not always given. Where it is, it says once, few, many or a class for expanded clones.

length: 12; size: few; D: TRBD1; J: TRBJ2-7; V: TRBV11-2; DNA: TGTGCCAGCAGCCGGACAGGGGGCGAGCAGTACTTC; CDR3: CASSRTGGEQYF
length: 14; size: .; D: .; J: TRBJ2-5; V: TRBV18; DNA: TGTGCCAGCTCCCCCGGCAGGGGATCGAAGACCCAGTACTTC; CDR3: CASSPGRGSKTQYF
length: 15; size: .; D: .; J: TRBJ2-7; V: TRBV7-9; DNA: TGTGCCAGCAGCTTATCAACAGGGACCCCCTACGAGCAGTACTTC; CDR3: CASSLSTGTPYEQYF
length: 16; size: few; D: .; J: TRBJ2-7; V: TRBV27; DNA: TGTGCCAGCAGTTCCCATCTTAGCGGTAGCTCCTACGAGCAGTACTTC; CDR3: CASSSHLSGSSYEQYF
length: 17; size: .; D: TRBD2; J: TRBJ2-1; V: TRBV9; DNA: TGTGCCAGCAGCGTAGTGGAACTAGCGGGAGGGCCTCATGAGCAGTTCTTC; CDR3: CASSVVELAGGPHEQFF
length: 16; size: few; D: .; J: TRBJ2-2; V: TRBV3-1; DNA: TGTGCCAGCAGCCAAGATCCAGTCGCGAACACCGGGGAGCTGTTTTTT; CDR3: CASSQDPVANTGELFF
length: 13; size: few; D: .; J: TRBJ1-2; V: TRBV20-1; DNA: TGCAGTGCTAGAGTCCCGCCAGCGTATGGCTACACCTTC; CDR3: CSARVPPAYGYTF
length: 16; size: few; D: .; J: TRBJ1-2; V: TRBV4-1; DNA: TGCGCCAGCAGCCAAGTAATGCGCGGGAATGACTATGGCTACACCTTC; CDR3: CASSQVMRGNDYGYTF
length: 16; size: many; D: TRBD1; J: TRBJ2-7; V: TRBV7-6; DNA: TGTGCCAGCAGCCCGTATCCGGACAGGGGGAACTACGAGCAGTACTTC; CDR3: CASSPYPDRGNYEQYF
length: 15; size: .; D: .; J: TRBJ2-5; V: TRBV5-1; DNA: TGCGCCAGCAGCTTGGCCCCCGTCTCCAAGGAGACCCAGTACTTC; CDR3: CASSLAPVSKETQYF
length: 14; size: .; D: .; J: TRBJ2-4; V: TRBV7-9; DNA: TGTGCCAGCAGCTTAATGCGGGGCCAAAACATTCAGTACTTC; CDR3: CASSLMRGQNIQYF
length: 19; size: few; D: .; J: TRBJ2-1; V: TRBV21-1; DNA: TGTGCCAGCAGCAAAGGACAGGGGCCCTCCACCAGCTCCTACAATGAGCAGTTCTTC; CDR3: CASSKGQGPSTSSYNEQFF
length: 13; size: few; D: .; J: TRBJ2-7; V: TRBV27; DNA: TGTGCCAGCGGGGGGAACAGGGGTGGCGAGCAGTACTTC; CDR3: CASGGNRGGEQYF
length: 16; size: .; D: .; J: TRBJ2-1; V: TRBV12-2; DNA: TGTGCAAGTCGCTTACCCCGACTAGCGGGAGGGGATGAGCAGTTCTTC; CDR3: CASRLPRLAGGDEQFF
length: 18; size: .; D: TRBD2; J: TRBJ2-7; V: TRBV4-1; DNA: TGCGCCAGCAGCCCCCGACTGGCGGGGGACCCTAGCTCCTACGAGCAGTACTTC; CDR3: CASSPRLAGDPSSYEQYF
length: 14; size: few; D: .; J: TRBJ2-5; V: TRBV4-2; DNA: TGTGCCAGCAGCCAAGACCGGGCGCAAGAGACCCAGTACTTC; CDR3: CASSQDRAQETQYF
length: 13; size: .; D: TRBD1; J: TRBJ1-1; V: TRBV20-1; DNA: TGCAGTGCTAGTGAAACAATTACAGGGGGGGCTTTCTTT; CDR3: CSASETITGGAFF
length: 13; size: .; D: .; J: TRBJ2-7; V: TRBV27; DNA: TGTGCCAGCAGTTATAGGGCACCTTACGAGCAGTACTTC; CDR3: CASSYRAPYEQYF
length: 15; size: few; D: .; J: TRBJ2-4; V: TRBV20-1; DNA: TGCAGTGCTAGACGCCTAGGACAGGGAGGGAACATTCAGTACTTC; CDR3: CSARRLGQGGNIQYF
length: 15; size: few; D: TRBD2; J: TRBJ2-1; V: TRBV2; DNA: TGTGCCAGCAGTGTTCCGGGAGGGCCCGGTAATGAGCAGTTCTTC; CDR3: CASSVPGGPGNEQFF
length: 16; size: .; D: .; J: TRBJ2-3; V: TRBV6-1; DNA: TGTGCCAGCAGGCCCTCCCAGGGGACTAGCACAGATACGCAGTATTTT; CDR3: CASRPSQGTSTDTQYF
length: 14; size: .; D: TRBD2; J: TRBJ2-7; V: TRBV7-9; DNA: TGTGCCAGCAGTGCGGGAGCCGTATCCTACGAGCAGTACTTC; CDR3: CASSAGAVSYEQYF
length: 14; size: .; D: TRBD2; J: TRBJ2-1; V: TRBV20-1; DNA: TGCAGTGCTTTTAGACTAGCGGGGGGGAATGAGCAGTTCTTC; CDR3: CSAFRLAGGNEQFF
length: 18; size: few; D: TRBD2; J: TRBJ2-3; V: TRBV5-6; DNA: TGTGCCAGCAGCTTTGAATGGGCGGGAGACGGGGACACAGATACGCAGTATTTT; CDR3: CASSFEWAGDGDTDTQYF
length: 15; size: few; D: TRBD2; J: TRBJ2-7; V: TRBV5-1; DNA: TGCGCCAGCATGGTTTCTAGCGGGAGTGGGTACGAGCAGTACTTC; CDR3: CASMVSSGSGYEQYF
length: 14; size: .; D: TRBD2; J: TRBJ2-7; V: TRBV20-1; DNA: TGCAGTGCAAAATCCGGGACTAGCCGCTACGAGCAGTACTTC; CDR3: CSAKSGTSRYEQYF
length: 17; size: .; D: TRBD2; J: TRBJ2-1; V: TRBV5-5; DNA: TGTGCCAGCAGCTTTGGGCCGGGACTAGCGGGTGGGGGGGAGCAGTTCTTC; CDR3: CASSFGPGLAGGGEQFF
length: 15; size: few; D: .; J: TRBJ2-5; V: TRBV15; DNA: TGTGCCACCAGCAGAGATTGGTCAGCCCAGGAGACCCAGTACTTC; CDR3: CATSRDWSAQETQYF
length: 16; size: .; D: TRBD2; J: TRBJ2-1; V: TRBV29-1; DNA: TGCAGCGTTGATAGGATTACTAGCGCATCCTACAATGAGCAGATCTTC; CDR3: CSVDRITSASYNEQIF
length: 18; size: few; D: .; J: TRBJ2-3; V: TRBV7-3; DNA: TGTGCCAGCAGCTTATATGGGGGCGCGGGTCTAGCCGCAGATACGCAGTATTTT; CDR3: CASSLYGGAGLAADTQYF
length: 17; size: few; D: TRBD2; J: TRBJ2-7; V: TRBV12-3/TRBV12-4; DNA: TGTGCCAGCAGGCTTATCGGAGGACTAGCGACCTCCTACGAGCAGTACTTC; CDR3: CASRLIGGLATSYEQYF
length: 14; size: few; D: TRBD2; J: TRBJ2-7; V: TRBV4-2; DNA: TGTGCCAGCAGCCTTTCTAGCGGGAGGGGCGAGCAGTACTTC; CDR3: CASSLSSGRGEQYF
length: 14; size: .; D: TRBD1; J: TRBJ1-5; V: TRBV20-1; DNA: TGCAGTGCTAGAGGACAGGGTAGCAATCAGCCCCAGCATTTT; CDR3: CSARGQGSNQPQHF
length: 16; size: few; D: TRBD1; J: TRBJ1-1; V: TRBV5-1; DNA: TGCGCCAGCAGCGGGGGACAGGGGCACGGGAACACTGAAGCTTTCTTT; CDR3: CASSGGQGHGNTEAFF
length: 15; size: few; D: .; J: TRBJ1-1; V: TRBV7-3; DNA: TGTGCCAGCAGCTTAACGTATCGGGGGGAGACTGAAGCTTTCTTT; CDR3: CASSLTYRGETEAFF
length: 14; size: few; D: TRBD2; J: TRBJ2-7; V: TRBV30; DNA: TGTGCCTGGAGCTTGACTAGCGGATCCTACGAGCAGTACTTC; CDR3: CAWSLTSGSYEQYF